These 5 T cell receptor beta chains were sequenced from one sample in a study of CD8+CD57+ T cells in acquired aplastic anemia. The template used for profiling TCR beta VDJ and CDR3 was genomic DNA. TCRdb independently ran MiXCR on the reads; one entry per CDR3 protein. The sample has 150,000 to 200,000 distinct CDR3 sequences, approximately 60% seen once; the top ten hold about 50%. The material sequenced was sorted CD4+, CD8+, or CD8+CD57+ T cells (not recorded which) from PBMCs. These receptors came from a human donor in good health.

The genes are TRBV5-1 and TRBJ1-1; D is ambiguous. Per germline, CDR1 SGHRS and CDR2 YFSETQ. V lost 3 bases, J lost 5 bases, and 11 bases lay in between. This CDR3 region has 13 residues. The CDR3 loop reads CASSSVVLTEAFF. The CDR3 DNA reads TGCGCCAGCAGCTCGGTAGTCCTAACTGAAGCTTTCTTT.

Comments on this clonotype: An end of the junction differs from the germline gene, which may be a read error. This chain uses TRBV7-9 with TRBJ1-1; D is unclear. The CDR3 loop spans 14 amino acids. CDR1 is SEHNR and CDR2 is FQNEAQ in the germline V gene (reference sequence). Here the CDR3 reads CGSSLRAANTEAFF. The CDR3 nucleotides read TGTGGCAGCAGCTTAAGAGCAGCGAACACTGAAGCTTTCTTT. Variable domain in full (rest from reference TRBV7-9 and TRBJ1-1): DTGVSQNPRHKITKRGQNVTFRCDPISEHNRLYWYRQTLGQGPEFLTYFQNEAQLEKSRLLSDRFSAERPKGSFSTLEIQRTEQGDSAMYLCGSSLRAANTEAFFGQGTRLTVV.

The V gene is TRBV7-6, the J gene TRBJ2-7; 8 nucleotides align to TRBD1. The germline V gene encodes CDR1 SGHVS and CDR2 FNYEAQ. Losses at the gene ends were 2 bases for V and 0 bases for J; bases not matched to a gene: 9. The CDR3 extends over 17 amino acids. The CDR3 here is CASSLSRDRRSSYEQYF. The CDR3 coding sequence is TGTGCCAGCAGCTTATCTAGGGACAGGAGGAGCTCCTACGAGCAGTACTTC.

CDR3 in amino acids: CASSFNWGAPIAQAFF. The CDR3 DNA is TGTGCCAGCAGTTTTAATTGGGGGGCTCCTATCGCACAAGCTTTCTTT. This chain connects TRBV12-3 or TRBV12-4 to TRBJ1-1; possibly TRBD1 for D (6 bases). This CDR3 spans 16 amino acids. V was cut by 3 bases and J by 9 bases, with 23 bases left in between.

The chain joins TRBV27 to TRBJ1-3; 9 nucleotides agree with TRBD1. The CDR3 has 14 residues. Germline V gene lookup returns CDR1 MNHEY and CDR2 SMNVEV (reference sequence). The ends lost 8 bases at V and 3 bases at J; junction bases unmatched: 5. The CDR3 DNA sequence: TGTGCCAGCCGGGACAGGGAAGGTGGAAACACCATATATTTT. This gives the protein CASRDREGGNTIYF.